Listed below are T cell receptor beta chains from one sample, sequenced in a study of OX40 agonist ivuxolimab in advanced cancers. Data came from immunoSEQ multiplex PCR; TCRdb stores just in-frame clones and leaves some out. Among roughly 53,000 clones, 93% were seen once, and the ten largest hold 18%. Material: CD4+ or CD8+ T cells sorted from blood, obtained in a trial of the OX40 agonist ivuxolimab. The receptors derive from an adult with an advanced solid tumor such as melanoma, head and neck, liver or kidney cancer. The CDR3 runs from the conserved cysteine through the conserved F or W. D genes are given only for firm matches.

j_gene,v_gene,d_gene,CDR3aa
TRBJ2-7,TRBV9,-,CASSVDSTGRSYEQYF
TRBJ2-7,TRBV27,-,CASRLIYGRGGHEQYF
TRBJ2-3,TRBV28,TRBD2,CASSFASGRTDTQYF
TRBJ2-7,TRBV27,TRBD2,CASSPGTSGSYEQYF
TRBJ1-1,TRBV5-4,-,CASSTGHLGGTEAFF
TRBJ2-1,TRBV10-3,-,CAISESTTVYNEQFF
TRBJ1-1,TRBV7-9,-,CASSYPSVGLIGAFF
TRBJ2-3,TRBV11-2,TRBD2,CASSPISGRSTDTQYF
TRBJ2-7,TRBV27,-,CASSLGSAGEQYF
TRBJ1-2,TRBV7-8,-,CASSSPGRFSYGYTF
TRBJ1-2,TRBV7-6,-,CASRTGRDGYTF
TRBJ2-7,TRBV7-8,-,CASSFSYEQYF
TRBJ2-7,TRBV7-8,TRBD1,CASSLTPGTGTGRPYEQYF
TRBJ1-4,TRBV15,-,CATSREEGSEKLFF
TRBJ1-5,TRBV28,TRBD1,CASSFLRQGIQPQHF
TRBJ2-4,TRBV4-3,TRBD2,CASSQGGRDDIQYF
TRBJ2-3,TRBV28,TRBD1,CASSLGQGADTQYF
TRBJ2-1,TRBV5-6,TRBD1,CASSWDRDYNEQFF
TRBJ2-7,TRBV9,-,CASSGPLGDVYEQYF
TRBJ2-1,TRBV10-3,-,CAIRETGSDNEQFF
TRBJ2-7,TRBV28,-,CASSLGQSYEQYF
TRBJ1-5,TRBV7-9,-,CASSPSDQPQHF
TRBJ1-5,TRBV9,TRBD1,CASSGQGAGQPQHF
TRBJ2-4,TRBV19,-,CASSILPRNIQYF
TRBJ2-7,TRBV19,TRBD2,CASSIGASGRDLSYEQYF